This T cell receptor (beta chain) stems from a study of a mutant IDH1 vaccine in newly diagnosed glioma. The table came from immunoSEQ multiplex PCR; TCRdb's copy has only in-frame clones and leaves some out. Among about 30,000 clones listed, roughly four fifths were seen once. Time point given: week 5, during vaccination. What each vaccine dose contained was 300 ug of mutant IDH1 20-mer peptide, accompanied by topical imiquimod. A few counts support this clone. Its cognate antigen is unknown. This receptor was obtained from a man between 25 and 39 years old with glioma. Material: PBMCs, obtained from a glioma patient whose treatment included an IDH1 peptide vaccine.

DNA of the CDR3: TGTGCCTGGAGATGGAGGGGGGAGGGCTACACCTTC. This encodes CAWRWRGEGYTF. V usage is TRBV30 and J usage is TRBJ1-2, with D possibly being TRBD1 (6 bases). There are 12 residues in the CDR3. Deletions cut 3 bases from V and 8 bases from J, with 13 bases between. Per the germline V gene, CDR1 is GTSNPN and CDR2 is SVGIG (reference sequence). The full variable domain, in which reference TRBV30 and TRBJ1-2 provide the parts outside the CDR3, is SQTIHQWPATLVQPVGSPLSLECTVEGTSNPNLYWYRQAAGRGLQLLFYSVGIGQISSEVPQNLSASRPQDRQFILSSKKLLLSDSGFYLCAWRWRGEGYTFGSGTRLTVV.